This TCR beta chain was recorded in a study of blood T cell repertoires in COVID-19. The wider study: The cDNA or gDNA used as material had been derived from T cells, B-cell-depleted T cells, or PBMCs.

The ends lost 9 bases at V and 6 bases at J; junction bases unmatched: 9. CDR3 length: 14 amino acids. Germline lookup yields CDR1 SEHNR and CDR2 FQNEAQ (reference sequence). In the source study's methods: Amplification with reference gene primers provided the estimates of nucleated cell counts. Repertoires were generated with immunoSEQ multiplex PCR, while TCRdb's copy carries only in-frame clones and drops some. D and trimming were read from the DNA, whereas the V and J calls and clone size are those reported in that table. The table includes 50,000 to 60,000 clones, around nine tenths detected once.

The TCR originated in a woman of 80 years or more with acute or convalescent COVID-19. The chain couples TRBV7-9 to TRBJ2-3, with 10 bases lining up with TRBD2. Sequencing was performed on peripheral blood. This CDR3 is CASTPLAGADTQYF. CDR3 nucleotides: TGTGCCAGTACCCCGCTAGCGGGAGCTGATACGCAGTATTTT.